This T cell receptor beta chain came from a study of shared clonotypes between healthy human individuals. Across the whole study: Each donor's CD4 naive and CD4 memory cells filled three plates apiece, CD8 naive two, and CD8 memory one. General study results and limits: Depth was large, yet rarefaction showed that sorted-subset sequencing was incomplete. Among the subsets, naive ones generally showed larger estimated richness than memory ones. Blood was the sole source, and tissue repertoires probably differ.

To note about this clone: Its target is not known.

Looked up from germline, CDR1 is SEHNR and CDR2 is FQNEAQ (reference sequence). V was pared by 5 bases and J by 0 bases, with 20 bases between. The CDR3 is 18 residues long. TCRdb's table, derived via immunoSEQ multiplex PCR, lists solely in-frame clones and lacks some. The data show millions of clones, just over 90% seen once. V and J are TRBV7-9 and TRBJ1-5; possibly TRBD1 for D (6 bases). Sequenced: naive CD4+ T cells from PBMCs. Described subset: CD45RA+ positively selected. This clonotype was obtained from a man between 18 and 29 years old in good health. Some clones in this sample may be carry-over from other donors' samples. The CDR3 DNA sequence: TGTGCCAGCAGCCCCCGGAACAGGGAGAGATATAGCAATCAGCCCCAGCATTTT. This codes for CASSPRNRERYSNQPQHF.